The next 18 T cell receptor beta chains were all read from a single sample in a study of beta chain features in type 1 diabetes. Every bit of the isolated RNA underwent reverse transcription, so sequencing read expressed TCRB transcripts. The method was immunoSEQ multiplex PCR; TCRdb's version includes in-frame clones alone and lacks a portion of them. The sample lists hundreds of thousands of clones, 15% to 19% occurring once. Material for sequencing was naive CD4+ T cells from blood. The source of these receptors is a man younger than 30 in good health.

This clone has only one observation. The sample carries other DNA sequences with the same CDR3. The V call is TRBV11-2, the J call TRBJ1-1; no clear D gene. Germline CDR1 reads SGHAT; CDR2 reads FQNNGV. The V end was cut by 3 bases, the J end by 1 base, with 3 bases between. The CDR3 sequence is 12 residues long. The CDR3 nucleotides are TGTGCCAGCAGCTTGAAGAACACTGAAGCTTTCTTT. It encodes CASSLKNTEAFF.

This clone was counted a few times. The chain employs TRBV5-1 and TRBJ2-5; D gene ambiguous. Germline loops: CDR1 SGHRS, CDR2 YFSETQ. The CDR3 totals 14 residues. V lost 0 bases and J lost 4, with 10 bases in between. The chain's CDR3 is CASSLVAVGETQYF. The CDR3 DNA is TGCGCCAGCAGCTTGGTGGCAGTGGGAGAGACCCAGTACTTC.

This clone has just a few counts. The J gene is TRBJ1-5, the V gene TRBV10-3, with D uncertain. The germline CDR1 and CDR2 sequences are ENHRY and SYGVKD. Trimming took off 4 bases at V and 7 bases at J, with 14 bases between the two ends. This CDR3 spans 14 amino acids. CDR3 amino acids: CAISGREGEQPQHF. The CDR3 region has the DNA TGTGCCATCAGTGGACGAGAAGGAGAGCAGCCCCAGCATTTT.

The chain combines TRBV11-2 with TRBJ2-5; perhaps TRBD2 as D (7 bases). The germline gives CDR1 SGHAT, CDR2 FQNNGV. This CDR3 is built from 14 residues. Trimming shortened V by 0 bases and J by 9 bases, and 14 bases separated the two germline ends. The CDR3 spells CASSLDRGGGPQYF. The CDR3 bases are TGTGCCAGCAGCTTAGATAGGGGCGGGGGCCCCCAGTACTTC.

This clone showed up just a few times. This CDR3 is CASSSTPGHIYNEQFF. The CDR3 bases are TGTGCCAGCAGCTCTACTCCGGGACACATTTACAATGAGCAGTTCTTC. V is TRBV7-2 and J is TRBJ2-1, with a tentative D call TRBD1 (6 bases). Per the germline V gene, CDR1 is SGHTA and CDR2 is FQGNSA. There are 16 residues in the CDR3. The germline V and J ends were trimmed by 4 bases and 4 bases, with 17 bases remaining between them.

The rearrangement links TRBV4-3 to TRBJ1-1; 11 bases align to TRBD1. V trimming: 1 base; J trimming: 5 bases; junction bases outside the gene matches: 9. Germline CDR1 reads LGHNA; CDR2 reads YSLEER. The length of the CDR3 is 17 residues. The CDR3: CASSQGQPGQGGTEAFF. The DNA for the CDR3 is TGCGCCAGCAGCCAAGGCCAGCCGGGACAGGGGGGTACTGAAGCTTTCTTT.

V is TRBV28 and J is TRBJ1-1; D remains ambiguous. This CDR3 spans 13 amino acids. The germline V and J ends were trimmed by 4 bases and 3 bases, with 9 bases remaining between them. Germline V gene sequence: CDR1 MDHEN, CDR2 SYDVKM. CDR3 residues: CASSSGGYTEAFF. As DNA, the CDR3 is TGTGCCAGCAGTTCGGGAGGATACACTGAAGCTTTCTTT.

This chain joins TRBV28 and TRBJ1-4, with TRBD1 matching 7 bases. This CDR3 region has 15 residues. The germline V gene encodes CDR1 MDHEN and CDR2 SYDVKM. V was pared by 5 bases and J by 7 bases, with 10 bases of the junction left unmatched. The CDR3 here is CASSRRQGWGEKLFF. For the CDR3, the DNA is TGTGCCAGCAGTCGGAGACAGGGATGGGGTGAAAAACTGTTTTTT.

The chain is built from TRBV19 and TRBJ2-7; 9 bases align to TRBD1. From germline, CDR1 is LNHDA and CDR2 SQIVND (reference sequence). J gave up 7 bases and V 5 bases, and 12 bases lay outside the gene matches. The CDR3 runs 15 residues. The CDR3 sequence is CASSPLGQGVDEQYF. CDR3 sequence (DNA): TGTGCCAGTAGTCCCTTGGGACAGGGTGTTGATGAGCAGTACTTC. The whole variable domain, remainder taken from reference TRBV19 and TRBJ2-7, is DGGITQSPKYLFRKEGQNVTLSCEQNLNHDAMYWYRQDPGQGLRLIYYSQIVNDFQKGDIAEGYSVSREKKESFPLTVTSAQKNPTAFYLCASSPLGQGVDEQYFGPGTRLTVT.

The genes are TRBV18 and TRBJ1-5; the D gene is possibly TRBD1 (5 bases). The CDR3 runs 13 residues. Germline values: CDR1 KGHSH, CDR2 LQKENI. V was trimmed by 6 bases and J by 3 bases, leaving 9 bases between them. As DNA, the CDR3 is TGTGCCAGCTCCTGGGGGTCCAATCAGCCCCAGCATTTT. Its protein is CASSWGSNQPQHF.

This clone occurred a few times. The chain uses TRBV5-4 and TRBJ1-5, with 8 bases aligning to TRBD1. V gave up 4 bases and J gave up 4 bases; unmatched junction bases: 4. From germline, CDR1 is SGHNT and CDR2 YYREEE (reference sequence). The CDR3 loop spans 14 amino acids. In nucleotides, the CDR3 is TGTGCCAGCAGCGTGGACAGGGCTAATCAGCCCCAGCATTTT. Amino acids: CASSVDRANQPQHF.

A few counts support this clone. The chain links TRBV4-2 to TRBJ2-3; 8 bases align to TRBD2. The CDR3 sequence is 20 residues long. J gave up 3 bases and V 1 base, and 18 bases lay outside the gene matches. Germline assignment: CDR1 LGHNA and CDR2 YNFKEQ. For the CDR3, the DNA is TGTGCCAGCAGCCAAGGACTAACCGGGACTAGTTGGGCGGGGACAGATACGCAGTATTTT. As protein: CASSQGLTGTSWAGTDTQYF.

The V call is TRBV6-1, the J call TRBJ1-6; D might be TRBD1 (6 bases). There are 15 residues in the CDR3. The V gene lost 3 bases and the J gene lost 7 bases, with 13 bases spanning the gap. CDR1 and CDR2 (germline): MNHNS, SASEGT. For the CDR3, the DNA is TGTGCCAGCAGTGACGTGGGGGCTCGGAATTCACCCCTCCACTTT. It is translated as CASSDVGARNSPLHF.

This rearrangement joins TRBV4-3 to TRBJ2-4; a possible D gene is TRBD2 (6 bases). CDR3 size: 18 residues. Germline CDR1 is LGHNA and CDR2 is YSLEER. The germline V and J ends were trimmed by 0 bases and 1 base, with 16 bases remaining between them. The CDR3 nucleotides read TGCGCCAGCAGCCAAGATCCGCAGGCGGGGTCGGCCAAAAACATTCAGTACTTC. Translated: CASSQDPQAGSAKNIQYF.

This clone was observed a single time. The rearrangement joins TRBV9 to TRBJ1-2; D is unclear. Germline V gene data show CDR1 as SGDLS and CDR2 as YYNGEE. Trimming stripped 0 bases from V and 3 bases from J, with 9 bases between. The CDR3 spans 14 residues. The CDR3 region has the DNA TGTGCCAGCAGCGTAGGGGCGTGGGACTATGGCTACACCTTC. This sequence encodes CASSVGAWDYGYTF.

The J gene is TRBJ1-1, the V gene TRBV18; D is perhaps TRBD1 (5 bases). The ends were cut back, 4 bases at V and 2 bases at J, with 14 bases in the middle. This CDR3 comprises 15 residues. The germline gives CDR1 KGHSH, CDR2 LQKENI. The CDR3 nucleotides read TGTGCCAGCTCACAGGTCGCGGGGACCAACACTGAAGCTTTCTTT. Translation: CASSQVAGTNTEAFF.

V is TRBV7-2 and J is TRBJ1-2; D is uncertain. The CDR3 is 16 residues long. Germline-derived CDR1 and CDR2 are SGHTA and FQGNSA. The germline V and J ends were trimmed by 2 bases and 4 bases, with 17 bases remaining between them. The CDR3: CASSLFGVGSFYGYTF. The CDR3, as DNA: TGTGCCAGCAGCTTATTTGGCGTGGGAAGCTTCTATGGCTACACCTTC. Full variable domain (rest looked up from reference TRBV7-2 and TRBJ1-2): GAGVSQSPSNKVTEKGKDVELRCDPISGHTALYWYRQSLGQGLEFLIYFQGNSAPDKSGLPSDRFSAERTGGSVSTLTIQRTQQEDSAVYLCASSLFGVGSFYGYTFGSGTRLTVV.

This clone was detected only a few times. The chain recombines TRBV4-1 with TRBJ2-3, with a weak D call TRBD2 (6 bases). Per germline, CDR1 MGHRA and CDR2 YSYEKL. Trimming removed 0 bases from V and 3 bases from J, with 22 bases in between. The CDR3 runs to 19 residues. The CDR3 region is CASSQDRGFTTAGTDTQYF. The CDR3 DNA reads as TGCGCCAGCAGCCAAGATCGGGGGTTTACCACGGCGGGGACAGATACGCAGTATTTT.